One and the same sample provided the 6 T cell receptor beta chains below, sequenced in a study of blood T cell repertoires in COVID-19. Libraries were prepared by immunoSEQ multiplex PCR; TCRdb keeps only in-frame clonotypes and omits some of them. This sample has about 170,000 clones, with 70% to 90% found just once. Sample: peripheral blood. The source is an elderly woman with COVID-19, enrolled during active disease.

DNA for the CDR3: TGTGCCAGCAGCTTGGGACTAGCGGGAGTAAGGGCAGATACGCAGTATTTT. Its protein product is CASSLGLAGVRADTQYF. The V call is TRBV11-2, the J call TRBJ2-3; 14 bases fit TRBD2. The trim removed 3 bases at V and 4 bases at J, leaving 6 bases unmatched. The CDR3 length is 17 residues. Germline CDR1 SGHAT, CDR2 FQNNGV.

This clone showed up many times. J is TRBJ1-3 and V is TRBV11-2, with 9 bases that match TRBD1. Germline CDR1 reads SGHAT; CDR2 reads FQNNGV. Losses at the gene ends were 5 bases for V and 2 bases for J; bases not matched to a gene: 7. The CDR3 has 16 amino acids. CDR3 amino acids: CASSQRGTGTGNTIYF. In DNA form, the CDR3 reads TGTGCCAGCAGCCAGAGAGGGACAGGGACTGGAAACACCATATATTTT.

V gene TRBV4-1 combines with J gene TRBJ2-7, with TRBD2 as a possible D gene (6 bases). V lost 4 bases and J lost 6, with 13 bases in between. Germline V gene sequence: CDR1 MGHRA, CDR2 YSYEKL. The CDR3 is 13 residues long. The DNA for the CDR3 is TGCGCCAGCAGCCGGGAGGAAGCCGGCGAGCAGTACTTC. It specifies CASSREEAGEQYF.

V usage is TRBV5-1 and J usage is TRBJ1-6; D gene uncertain. V was pared by 4 bases and J by 6 bases, with 14 bases between. The CDR3 loop spans 15 amino acids. Germline assignment: CDR1 SGHRS and CDR2 YFSETQ. The CDR3 region has the DNA TGCGCCAGCAGCCCCGCAGCAGCGGTTAATTCACCCCTCCACTTT. This codes for CASSPAAAVNSPLHF.

The rearrangement joins TRBV7-3 to TRBJ1-1; D remains unclear. The CDR3 runs 13 residues. V gave up 4 bases and J gave up 3 bases, with 9 bases separating them. The germline CDR1 and CDR2 sequences are SGHTA and FQGTGA. The CDR3 loop is CASSSQIDTEAFF. The CDR3 nucleotides read TGTGCCAGCAGCTCTCAGATTGACACTGAAGCTTTCTTT.

V is TRBV7-9 and J is TRBJ2-2; 7 bases fit TRBD1. Trimming cost V 3 bases and J 3 bases; bases outside gene matches: 16. Germline CDR1 is SEHNR and CDR2 is FQNEAQ (reference sequence). This CDR3 has 19 amino acids. The CDR3 loop reads CASSFRPGQSILYTGELFF. The CDR3 bases are TGTGCCAGCAGCTTCCGACCGGGACAGAGCATTCTTTACACCGGGGAGCTGTTTTTT.